What follows are 21 T cell receptor beta chains derived from one specimen sequenced in a study of cytomegalovirus exposure and HLA in healthy donors. 13 Jbeta primers and 60 Vbeta primers were used for the PCR. TCRdb's copy holds only in-frame clones and misses some; the assay was immunoSEQ multiplex PCR. Among about 280,000 clones, roughly 89% were seen once, and the ten largest hold roughly 2%. The sequencing sample was made of PBMCs. These receptor sequences come from a woman younger than 35 in good health and CMV-seronegative.

Points on this clone: Its ends do not fully match the called genes, so a read error is possible. The chain employs TRBV7-9 and TRBJ2-3, with TRBD1 matching over 8 bases. In germline, CDR1 is SEHNR, CDR2 FQNEAQ (reference sequence). This CDR3 comprises 17 residues. The CDR3 region is CSSSPLLGQGSTDTQYF. Written as DNA, the CDR3 is TGTTCCAGCAGCCCGTTACTAGGACAGGGTAGCACAGATACGCAGTATTTT.

J is TRBJ2-7 and V is TRBV7-9, with TRBD1 matching 9 bases. The CDR3 sequence is 15 residues long. Losses at the gene ends were 5 bases for V and 1 base for J; bases not matched to a gene: 6. The germline gives CDR1 SEHNR, CDR2 FQNEAQ (reference sequence). The CDR3 DNA reads TGTGCCAGCAGCCCTTGGGACAGGGAATCCTACGAGCAGTACTTC. This encodes CASSPWDRESYEQYF. The whole variable domain, filled in from reference TRBV7-9 and TRBJ2-7, reads DTGVSQNPRHKITKRGQNVTFRCDPISEHNRLYWYRQTLGQGPEFLTYFQNEAQLEKSRLLSDRFSAERPKGSFSTLEIQRTEQGDSAMYLCASSPWDRESYEQYFGPGTRLTVT.

This clone appeared a single time. The rearrangement links TRBV4-1 to TRBJ1-2, with 9 bases identical to TRBD1. The CDR3 is 18 amino acids. From germline, CDR1 is MGHRA and CDR2 YSYEKL. The V segment lost 1 base and the J segment 2 bases; nucleotides outside the gene matches: 11. CDR3 region: CASSQVWDRVRGNYGYTF. The CDR3, as DNA: TGCGCCAGCAGCCAAGTTTGGGACAGGGTGCGGGGGAACTATGGCTACACCTTC.

The J gene is TRBJ1-2, the V gene TRBV29-1, with TRBD1 as a possible D gene (6 bases). The length of the CDR3 is 11 residues. V lost 6 bases and J lost 6, with 11 bases in between. Germline V lookup: CDR1 SQVTM, CDR2 ANQGSEA. The CDR3 here is CSVMDSHGYTF. CDR3 in DNA: TGCAGCGTCATGGACAGTCATGGCTACACCTTC.

The chain combines TRBV5-5 with TRBJ1-6; D not certain. V gave up 0 bases and J gave up 7 bases, with 11 bases separating them. This CDR3 comprises 15 residues. Germline V gene data show CDR1 as SGHKS and CDR2 as YYEKEE (reference sequence). CDR3 DNA sequence: TGTGCCAGCAGCTTGGCGACCCCGGAGAATTCACCCCTCCACTTT. Encoded protein: CASSLATPENSPLHF.

The table lists this clone with a few counts. The V gene is TRBV4-1, the J gene TRBJ2-3, with 9 nucleotides matching TRBD1. The V segment lost 0 bases and the J segment 1 base; nucleotides outside the gene matches: 2. The CDR3 runs to 16 residues. From germline, CDR1 is MGHRA and CDR2 YSYEKL. The CDR3 DNA follows: TGCGCCAGCAGCCAAGAATGGACAGGGGGCACAGATACGCAGTATTTT. Translating gives CASSQEWTGGTDTQYF.

This chain joins TRBV7-2 and TRBJ2-7, with D possibly matching TRBD1 (5 bases). V lost 5 bases and J 3 bases, leaving 11 bases between the germline ends. The CDR3 extends over 13 amino acids. Germline V gene data show CDR1 as SGHTA and CDR2 as FQGNSA. For the CDR3, the DNA is TGTGCCAGCAGCAGGACCCAGGGCTACGAGCAGTACTTC. Translated: CASSRTQGYEQYF.

This clone was seen a single time. The genes are TRBV18 and TRBJ2-1; D is perhaps TRBD1 (5 bases). V dropped 1 base and J dropped 0 bases, with 10 bases sitting between them. The CDR3 has 16 amino acids. Germline CDR1 KGHSH, CDR2 LQKENI. Written as DNA, the CDR3 is TGTGCCAGCTCACCACAGGCGACAGACTCCTACAATGAGCAGTTCTTC. This translates into CASSPQATDSYNEQFF. Combining the CDR3 with reference TRBV18 and TRBJ2-1 gives the whole variable domain NAGVMQNPRHLVRRRGQEARLRCSPMKGHSHVYWYRQLPEEGLKFMVYLQKENIIDESGMPKERFSAEFPKEGPSILRIQQVVRGDSAAYFCASSPQATDSYNEQFFGPGTRLTVL.

This chain connects TRBV9 to TRBJ2-1; 9 bases are shared with TRBD2. Losses at the gene ends were 3 bases for V and 6 bases for J; bases not matched to a gene: 10. Per the germline V gene, CDR1 is SGDLS and CDR2 is YYNGEE. CDR3 length equals 16 residues. The CDR3 DNA sequence: TGTGCCAGCAGCGCCCCCGTGGGACTAGCATCCAATGAGCAGTTCTTC. This gives the protein CASSAPVGLASNEQFF.

This sequence joins TRBV15 and TRBJ1-4; no definite D call. The V gene lost 0 bases and the J gene lost 4 bases, with 9 bases spanning the gap. The CDR3 is 15 amino acids. CDR1 is LNHNV, CDR2 YYDKDF, per germline (reference sequence). DNA of the CDR3: TGTGCCACCAGCAGAGATCAGGCTAATAATGAAAAACTGTTTTTT. This gives the protein CATSRDQANNEKLFF. Full variable domain (missing parts from reference TRBV15 and TRBJ1-4): DAMVIQNPRYQVTQFGKPVTLSCSQTLNHNVMYWYQQKSSQAPKLLFHYYDKDFNNEADTPDNFQSRRPNTSFCFLDIRSPGLGDTAMYLCATSRDQANNEKLFFGSGTQLSVL.

Concerning this clone itself: A read error may account for a junction end that differs from germline. CDR3 bases: TGTTCCAGCAGCTTAGGGCGGGCCGCGGGCAAGGGAAACTATGGCTACACCTTC. It is translated as CSSSLGRAAGKGNYGYTF. The chain combines TRBV7-9 with TRBJ1-2; no definite D call. The germline V gene has CDR1 SEHNR and CDR2 FQNEAQ (reference sequence). CDR3 length: 18 residues.

The chain uses TRBV6-5 and TRBJ1-1, with unresolved D. The CDR3 contains 15 residues. Germline V gives CDR1 MNHEY, CDR2 SVGAGI. Trimming stripped 2 bases from V and 6 bases from J, with 16 bases between. In DNA form, the CDR3 reads TGTGCCAGCAGTTACCCGTCGAACTTACCGCCTGAAGCTTTCTTT. As protein: CASSYPSNLPPEAFF.

This chain uses TRBV9 with TRBJ2-5, with 12 bases that match TRBD2. This CDR3 is 15 amino acids long. Trimming removed 3 bases from V and 4 bases from J; junction bases left unmatched: 4. Germline V lookup: CDR1 SGDLS, CDR2 YYNGEE. CDR3 in DNA: TGTGCCAGCAGCGACCTAGCGGGGGGGCGAGAGACCCAGTACTTC. Translation: CASSDLAGGRETQYF.

The chain employs TRBV6-5 and TRBJ1-5; 8 bases match TRBD1. V trimming: 7 bases; J trimming: 6 bases; junction bases outside the gene matches: 5. The CDR3 covers 13 residues. Germline-derived CDR1 and CDR2 are MNHEY and SVGAGI. CDR3: CASTTGGIQPQHF. The CDR3, as DNA: TGTGCCAGCACTACAGGGGGTATTCAGCCCCAGCATTTT.

This clone was seen just once. V and J are TRBV6-5 and TRBJ1-2; TRBD1 matches 8 bases. V was pared by 5 bases and J by 8 bases, with 7 bases of the junction left unmatched. This CDR3 is 13 amino acids long. The germline V gene encodes CDR1 MNHEY and CDR2 SVGAGI. The CDR3 DNA sequence: TGTGCCAGCAGTCGCAGGGGGCAGGGGGGCTACACCTTC. This gives the protein CASSRRGQGGYTF.

The gene calls are TRBV11-2 and TRBJ2-3; 8 bases align to TRBD1. V shed 1 base and J 3 bases; nucleotides not matched to a gene: 6. This CDR3 region has 16 residues. From germline, CDR1 is SGHAT and CDR2 FQNNGV. CDR3 nucleotides: TGTGCCAGCAGCTTAGGGACAGGGCGTGAGACAGATACGCAGTATTTT. It yields the protein CASSLGTGRETDTQYF.

The rearrangement joins TRBV5-6 to TRBJ2-2; 12 positions match TRBD2. Germline CDR1 SGHDT, CDR2 YYEEEE. The CDR3 runs 16 residues. V dropped 4 bases and J dropped 8; count of bases not matched to a gene: 9. DNA of the CDR3: TGTGCCAGCAGCCCCGGGACTAGCGGGTATCCAGGGGAGCTGTTTTTT. Translated, it gives CASSPGTSGYPGELFF. Drawing the rest from reference TRBV5-6 and TRBJ2-2, the complete variable domain is DAGVTQSPTHLIKTRGQQVTLRCSPKSGHDTVSWYQQALGQGPQFIFQYYEEEERQRGNFPDRFSGHQFPNYSSELNVNALLLGDSALYLCASSPGTSGYPGELFFGEGSRLTVL.

This clone came up once. The J gene is TRBJ1-2, the V gene TRBV5-6, with TRBD1 matching 7 bases. The CDR3 loop spans 14 amino acids. Unmatched junction bases numbered 12, after V lost 3 bases and J lost 10 bases. Germline V lookup: CDR1 SGHDT, CDR2 YYEEEE. The CDR3 bases are TGTGCCAGCAGCTACGGGACAGCCAAGATGGACTACACCTTC. This encodes CASSYGTAKMDYTF.

About this clone: In the same sample, other DNA sequences code for this CDR3. J is TRBJ1-2 and V is TRBV2; 11 nucleotides line up with TRBD1. This CDR3 contains 16 residues. With 6 bases clipped from V and 2 bases from J, the junction kept 8 bases outside the gene matches. CDR1 SNHLY and CDR2 FYNNEI come from the germline V gene. Here the CDR3 DNA reads TGTGCCAGCAGCGATTCCCGGACAGGGGGCAACTATGGCTACACCTTC. Translated: CASSDSRTGGNYGYTF.

The V gene is TRBV5-1, the J gene TRBJ1-6, with unresolved D. The CDR3 consists of 13 residues. The ends were cut back, 1 base at V and 7 bases at J, with 6 bases in the middle. CDR1 is SGHRS, CDR2 YFSETQ, per germline. The CDR3 coding sequence is TGCGCCAGCAGCTTGCCTAACAATTCACCCCTCCACTTT. As protein: CASSLPNNSPLHF.

DNA of the CDR3: TGTGCCAGCAGCAAGGAAAGGGGCTATGGCTACACCTTC. Translation gives CASSKERGYGYTF. V usage is TRBV21-1 and J usage is TRBJ1-2; whether TRBD1, the table's D call, matches the DNA was not checked. TRBV21-1 is a listed pseudogene. This CDR3 has 13 residues.